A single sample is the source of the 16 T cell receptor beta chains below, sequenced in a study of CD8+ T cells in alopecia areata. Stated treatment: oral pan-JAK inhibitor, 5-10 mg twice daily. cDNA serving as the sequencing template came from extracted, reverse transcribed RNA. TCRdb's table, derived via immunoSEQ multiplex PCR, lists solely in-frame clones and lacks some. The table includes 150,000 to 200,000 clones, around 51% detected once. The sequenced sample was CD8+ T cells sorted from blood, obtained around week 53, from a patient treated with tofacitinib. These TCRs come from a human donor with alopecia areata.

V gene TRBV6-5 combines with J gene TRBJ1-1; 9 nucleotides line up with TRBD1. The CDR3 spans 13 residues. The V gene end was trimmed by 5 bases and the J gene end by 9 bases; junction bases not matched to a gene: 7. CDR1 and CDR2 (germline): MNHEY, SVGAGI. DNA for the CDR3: TGTGCCAGCAGTAGGACAGGGGAGAGTAAAGCTTTCTTT. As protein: CASSRTGESKAFF.

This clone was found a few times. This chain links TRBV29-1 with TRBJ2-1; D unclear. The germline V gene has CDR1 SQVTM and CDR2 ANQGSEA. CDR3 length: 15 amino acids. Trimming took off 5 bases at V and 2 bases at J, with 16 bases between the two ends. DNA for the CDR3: TGCAGCGTTCGCCGGGCCCTTAGTCCCTACAATGAGCAGTTCTTC. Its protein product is CSVRRALSPYNEQFF.

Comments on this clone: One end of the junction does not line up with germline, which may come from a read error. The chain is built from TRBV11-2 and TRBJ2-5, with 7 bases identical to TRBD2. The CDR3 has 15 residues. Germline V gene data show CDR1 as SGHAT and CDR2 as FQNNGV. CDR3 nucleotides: TGTGCCAGTAGCTTAGTCCCTAGCGGCCAAGAGACCCAGTACTTC. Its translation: CASSLVPSGQETQYF.

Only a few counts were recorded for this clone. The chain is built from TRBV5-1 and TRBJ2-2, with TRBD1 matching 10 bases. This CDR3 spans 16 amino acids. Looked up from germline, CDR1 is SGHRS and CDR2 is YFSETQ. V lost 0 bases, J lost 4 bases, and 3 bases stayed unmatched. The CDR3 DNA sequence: TGCGCCAGCAGCTTGGGACAGGGGGCCCTCACCGGGGAGCTGTTTTTT. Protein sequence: CASSLGQGALTGELFF.

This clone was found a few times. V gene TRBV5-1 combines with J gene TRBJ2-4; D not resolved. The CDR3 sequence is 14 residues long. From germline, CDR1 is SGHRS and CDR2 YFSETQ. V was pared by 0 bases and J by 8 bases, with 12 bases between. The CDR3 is CASSLEGSWDIQYF. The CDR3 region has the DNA TGCGCCAGCAGCTTGGAAGGCAGTTGGGACATTCAGTACTTC.

CDR3 sequence: CASSWDPKAGVSTDTQYF. The CDR3, as DNA: TGCGCCAGCAGCTGGGATCCGAAAGCGGGGGTTAGCACAGATACGCAGTATTTT. V gene TRBV5-1 combines with J gene TRBJ2-3, with TRBD2 matching over 8 bases. V was pared by 3 bases and J by 0 bases, with 12 bases of the junction left unmatched. CDR3 length: 18 amino acids. Germline values: CDR1 SGHRS, CDR2 YFSETQ.

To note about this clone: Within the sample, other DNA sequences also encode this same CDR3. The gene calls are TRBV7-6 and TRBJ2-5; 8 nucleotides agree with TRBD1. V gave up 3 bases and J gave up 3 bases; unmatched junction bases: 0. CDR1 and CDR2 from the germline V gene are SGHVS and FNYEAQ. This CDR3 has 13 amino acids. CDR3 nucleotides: TGTGCCAGCAGCTTGGACAGGGAAGAGACCCAGTACTTC. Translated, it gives CASSLDREETQYF.

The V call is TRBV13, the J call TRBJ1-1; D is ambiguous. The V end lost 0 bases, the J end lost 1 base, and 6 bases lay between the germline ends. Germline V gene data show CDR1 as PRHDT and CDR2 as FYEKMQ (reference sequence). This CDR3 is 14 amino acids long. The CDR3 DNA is TGTGCCAGCAGCTTAGGCGGTGAGAACACTGAAGCTTTCTTT. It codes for CASSLGGENTEAFF.

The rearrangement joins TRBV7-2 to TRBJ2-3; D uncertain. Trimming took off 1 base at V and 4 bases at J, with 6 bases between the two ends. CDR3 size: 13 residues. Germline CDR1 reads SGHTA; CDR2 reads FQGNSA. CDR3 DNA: TGTGCCAGCAGCTTAGTAGCCCCAGATACGCAGTATTTT. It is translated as CASSLVAPDTQYF.

The CDR3 nucleotides are TGTGCCAGCTCACCAAGGGGTATTGACACTGAAGCTTTCTTT. Protein: CASSPRGIDTEAFF. The rearrangement links TRBV18 to TRBJ1-1, with a weak D call TRBD1 (5 bases). The CDR3 sequence is 14 residues long. Germline loops: CDR1 KGHSH, CDR2 LQKENI. Trimming left V 2 bases short and J 3 bases short, with 10 bases between. The full variable domain, completed using reference TRBV18 and TRBJ1-1, is NAGVMQNPRHLVRRRGQEARLRCSPMKGHSHVYWYRQLPEEGLKFMVYLQKENIIDESGMPKERFSAEFPKEGPSILRIQQVVRGDSAAYFCASSPRGIDTEAFFGQGTRLTVV.

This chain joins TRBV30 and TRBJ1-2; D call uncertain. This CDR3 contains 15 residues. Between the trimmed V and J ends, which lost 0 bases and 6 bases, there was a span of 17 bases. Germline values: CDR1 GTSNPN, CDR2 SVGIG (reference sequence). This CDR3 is CAWSVSGPEVDGYTF. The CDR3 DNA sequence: TGTGCCTGGAGTGTATCCGGACCCGAAGTGGATGGCTACACCTTC.

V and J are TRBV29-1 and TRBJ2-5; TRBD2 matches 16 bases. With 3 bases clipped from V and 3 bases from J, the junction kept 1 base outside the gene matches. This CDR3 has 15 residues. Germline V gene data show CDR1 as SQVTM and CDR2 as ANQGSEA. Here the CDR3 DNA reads TGCAGCGTTGAGGGGACTAGCGGGGGGGAAGAGACCCAGTACTTC. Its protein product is CSVEGTSGGEETQYF.

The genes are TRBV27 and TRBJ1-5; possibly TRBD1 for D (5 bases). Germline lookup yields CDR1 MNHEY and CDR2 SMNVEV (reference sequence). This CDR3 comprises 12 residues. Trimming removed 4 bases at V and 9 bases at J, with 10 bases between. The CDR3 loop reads CASSSGSTPQHF. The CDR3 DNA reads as TGTGCCAGCAGTTCAGGGTCAACGCCCCAGCATTTT.

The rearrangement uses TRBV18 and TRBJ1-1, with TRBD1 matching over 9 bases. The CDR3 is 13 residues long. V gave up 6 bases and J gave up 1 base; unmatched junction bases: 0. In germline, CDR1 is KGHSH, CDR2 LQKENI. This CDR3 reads CASSDRGNTEAFF. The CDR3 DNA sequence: TGTGCCAGCTCGGACAGGGGGAACACTGAAGCTTTCTTT.

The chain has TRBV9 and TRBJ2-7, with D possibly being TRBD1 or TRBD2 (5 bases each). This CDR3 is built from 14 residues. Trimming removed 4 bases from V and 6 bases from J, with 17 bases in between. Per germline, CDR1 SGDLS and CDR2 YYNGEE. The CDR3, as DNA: TGTGCCAGCAGCCCTCGCTTGGGACGCAGCGAGCAGTACTTC. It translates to CASSPRLGRSEQYF.

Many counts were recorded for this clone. This CDR3 is CASSQGERAPHEQYF. The DNA of the CDR3 is TGTGCCAGCAGCCAAGGGGAGCGGGCTCCCCACGAGCAGTACTTC. The chain uses TRBV4-2 and TRBJ2-7; perhaps TRBD2 as D (6 bases). Trimming left V 1 base short and J 5 bases short, with 15 bases between. CDR3 length: 15 amino acids. From germline, CDR1 is LGHNA and CDR2 YNFKEQ.